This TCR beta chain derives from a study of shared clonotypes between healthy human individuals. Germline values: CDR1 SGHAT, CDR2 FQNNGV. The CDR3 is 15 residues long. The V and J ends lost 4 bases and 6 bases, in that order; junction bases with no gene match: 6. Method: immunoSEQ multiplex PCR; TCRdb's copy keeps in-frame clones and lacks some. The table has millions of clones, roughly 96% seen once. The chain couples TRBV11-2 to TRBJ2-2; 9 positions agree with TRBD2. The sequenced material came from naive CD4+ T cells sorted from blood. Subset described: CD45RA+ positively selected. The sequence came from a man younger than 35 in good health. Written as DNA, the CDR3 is TGTGCCAGCAGCTCGGTAGCGGGAGCGGCCGGGGAGCTGTTTTTT. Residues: CASSSVAGAAGELFF.